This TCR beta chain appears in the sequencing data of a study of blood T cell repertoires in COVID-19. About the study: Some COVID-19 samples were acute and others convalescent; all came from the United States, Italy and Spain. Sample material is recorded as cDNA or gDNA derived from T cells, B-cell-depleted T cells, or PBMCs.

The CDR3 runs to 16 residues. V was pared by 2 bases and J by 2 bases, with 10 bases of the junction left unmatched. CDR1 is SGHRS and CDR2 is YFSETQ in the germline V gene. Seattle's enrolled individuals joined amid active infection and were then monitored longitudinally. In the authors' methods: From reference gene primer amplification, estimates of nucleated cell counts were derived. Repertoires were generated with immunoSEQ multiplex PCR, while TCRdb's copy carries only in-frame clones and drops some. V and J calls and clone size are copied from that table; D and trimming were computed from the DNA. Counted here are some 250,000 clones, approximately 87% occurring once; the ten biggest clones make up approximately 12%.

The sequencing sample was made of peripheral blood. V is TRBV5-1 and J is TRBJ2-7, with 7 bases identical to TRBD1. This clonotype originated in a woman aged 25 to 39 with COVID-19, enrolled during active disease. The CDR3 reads CASSFTLGTGAYEQYF. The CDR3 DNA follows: TGCGCCAGCAGCTTTACGCTCGGCACAGGGGCCTACGAGCAGTACTTC.